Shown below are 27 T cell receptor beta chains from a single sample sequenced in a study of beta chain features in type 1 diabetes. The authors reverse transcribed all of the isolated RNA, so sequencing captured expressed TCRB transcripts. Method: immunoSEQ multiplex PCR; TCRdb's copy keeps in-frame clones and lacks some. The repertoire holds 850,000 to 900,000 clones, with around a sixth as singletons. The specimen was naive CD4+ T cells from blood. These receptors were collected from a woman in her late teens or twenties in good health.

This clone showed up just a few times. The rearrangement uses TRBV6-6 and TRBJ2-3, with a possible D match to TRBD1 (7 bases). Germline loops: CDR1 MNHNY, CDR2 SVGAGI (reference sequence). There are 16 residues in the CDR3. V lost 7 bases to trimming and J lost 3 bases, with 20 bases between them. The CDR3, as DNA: TGTGCCAGCACCCACCAGGGGGGCATCTTTACAGATACGCAGTATTTT. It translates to CASTHQGGIFTDTQYF.

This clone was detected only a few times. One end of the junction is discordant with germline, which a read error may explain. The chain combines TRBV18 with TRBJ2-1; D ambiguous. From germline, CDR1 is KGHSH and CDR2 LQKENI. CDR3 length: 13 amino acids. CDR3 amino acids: CASSPPTISEQFF. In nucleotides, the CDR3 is TGTGCCAGCTCCCCACCTACTATCAGTGAGCAGTTCTTC.

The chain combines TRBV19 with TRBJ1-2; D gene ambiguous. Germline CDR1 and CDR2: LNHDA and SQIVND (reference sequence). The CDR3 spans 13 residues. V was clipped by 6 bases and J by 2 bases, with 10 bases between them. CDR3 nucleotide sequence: TGTGCCAGTAGCCTTACGCTGAACTATGGCTACACCTTC. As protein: CASSLTLNYGYTF.

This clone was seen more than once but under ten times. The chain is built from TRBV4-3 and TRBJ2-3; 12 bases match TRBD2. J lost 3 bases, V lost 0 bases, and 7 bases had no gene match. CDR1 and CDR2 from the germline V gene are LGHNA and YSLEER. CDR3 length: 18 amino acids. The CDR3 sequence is CASSQDPASGRATDTQYF. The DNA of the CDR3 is TGCGCCAGCAGCCAAGATCCGGCTAGCGGGAGGGCGACAGATACGCAGTATTTT.

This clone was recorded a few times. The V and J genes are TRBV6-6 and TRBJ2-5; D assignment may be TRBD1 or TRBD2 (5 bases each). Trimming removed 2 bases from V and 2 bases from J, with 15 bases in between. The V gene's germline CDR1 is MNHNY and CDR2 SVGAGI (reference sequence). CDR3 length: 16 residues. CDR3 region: CASSYPNARGQETQYF. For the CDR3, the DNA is TGTGCCAGCAGTTACCCCAACGCGAGGGGACAAGAGACCCAGTACTTC.

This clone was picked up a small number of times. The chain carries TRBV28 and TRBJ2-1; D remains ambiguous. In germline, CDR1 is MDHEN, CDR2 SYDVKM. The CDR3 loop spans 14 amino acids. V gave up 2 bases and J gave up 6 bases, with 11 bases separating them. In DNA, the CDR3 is TGTGCCAGCAGTTTAGGTGGCCTCCTCAATGAGCAGTTCTTC. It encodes CASSLGGLLNEQFF.

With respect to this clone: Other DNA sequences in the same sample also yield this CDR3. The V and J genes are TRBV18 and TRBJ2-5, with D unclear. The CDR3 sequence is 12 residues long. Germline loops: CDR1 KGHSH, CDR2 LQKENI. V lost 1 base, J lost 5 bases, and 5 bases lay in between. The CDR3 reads CASSPRLETQYF. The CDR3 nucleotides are TGTGCCAGCTCACCACGTCTTGAGACCCAGTACTTC.

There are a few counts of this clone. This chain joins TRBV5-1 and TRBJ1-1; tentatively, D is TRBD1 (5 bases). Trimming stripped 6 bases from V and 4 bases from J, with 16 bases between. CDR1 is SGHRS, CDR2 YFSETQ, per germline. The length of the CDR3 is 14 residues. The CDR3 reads CASTETWGSTEAFF. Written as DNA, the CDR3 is TGCGCCAGCACGGAGACTTGGGGGAGCACTGAAGCTTTCTTT.

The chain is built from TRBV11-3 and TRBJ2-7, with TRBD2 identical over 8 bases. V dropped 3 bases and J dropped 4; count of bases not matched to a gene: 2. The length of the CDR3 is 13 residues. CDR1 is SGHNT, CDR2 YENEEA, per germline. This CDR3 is CASSLGTRYEQYF. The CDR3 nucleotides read TGTGCCAGCAGCTTGGGGACTAGATACGAGCAGTACTTC.

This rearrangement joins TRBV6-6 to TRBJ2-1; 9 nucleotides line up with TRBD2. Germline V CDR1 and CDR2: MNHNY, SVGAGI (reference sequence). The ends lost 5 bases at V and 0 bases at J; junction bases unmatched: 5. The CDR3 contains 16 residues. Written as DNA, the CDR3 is TGTGCCAGCAGTAGTAGCGGGAGACGCTCCTACAATGAGCAGTTCTTC. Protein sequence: CASSSSGRRSYNEQFF.

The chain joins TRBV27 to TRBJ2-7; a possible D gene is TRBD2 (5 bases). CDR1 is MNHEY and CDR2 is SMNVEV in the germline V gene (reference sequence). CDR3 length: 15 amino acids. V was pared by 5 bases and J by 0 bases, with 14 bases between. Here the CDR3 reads CASSRGPSPSYEQYF. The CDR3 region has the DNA TGTGCCAGCAGTCGGGGTCCATCCCCCTCCTACGAGCAGTACTTC.

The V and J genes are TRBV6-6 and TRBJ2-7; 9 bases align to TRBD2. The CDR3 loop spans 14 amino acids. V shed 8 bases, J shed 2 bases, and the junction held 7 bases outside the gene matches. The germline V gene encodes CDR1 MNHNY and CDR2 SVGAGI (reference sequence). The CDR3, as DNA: TGTGCCAGCCAACTAGCGGGCCAGGCCTACGAGCAGTACTTC. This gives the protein CASQLAGQAYEQYF.

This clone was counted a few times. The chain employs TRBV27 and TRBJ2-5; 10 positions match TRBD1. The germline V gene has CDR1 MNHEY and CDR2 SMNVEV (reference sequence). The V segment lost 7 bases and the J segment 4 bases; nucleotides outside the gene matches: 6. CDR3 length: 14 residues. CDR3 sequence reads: CASKVGQGLETQYF. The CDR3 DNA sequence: TGTGCCAGCAAAGTGGGACAGGGGCTAGAGACCCAGTACTTC.

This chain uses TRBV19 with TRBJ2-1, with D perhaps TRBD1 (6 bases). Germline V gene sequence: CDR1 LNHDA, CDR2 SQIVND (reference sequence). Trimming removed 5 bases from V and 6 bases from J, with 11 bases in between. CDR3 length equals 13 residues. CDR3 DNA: TGTGCCAGTAGTGTACAGGGTAGCAATGAGCAGTTCTTC. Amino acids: CASSVQGSNEQFF.

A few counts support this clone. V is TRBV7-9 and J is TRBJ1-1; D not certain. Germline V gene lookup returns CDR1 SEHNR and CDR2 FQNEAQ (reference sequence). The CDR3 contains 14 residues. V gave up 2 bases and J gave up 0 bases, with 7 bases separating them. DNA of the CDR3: TGTGCCAGCAGCTTAACCAACCTGAACACTGAAGCTTTCTTT. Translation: CASSLTNLNTEAFF.

CDR3 sequence reads: CAISSTGGAFQETQYF. The CDR3 nucleotides are TGTGCCATCAGCTCCACAGGGGGCGCTTTCCAAGAGACCCAGTACTTC. The chain uses TRBV10-3 and TRBJ2-5, with 9 bases fitting TRBD1. Trimming cost V 6 bases and J 1 base; bases outside gene matches: 9. The CDR3 covers 16 residues. Germline CDR1 is ENHRY and CDR2 is SYGVKD.

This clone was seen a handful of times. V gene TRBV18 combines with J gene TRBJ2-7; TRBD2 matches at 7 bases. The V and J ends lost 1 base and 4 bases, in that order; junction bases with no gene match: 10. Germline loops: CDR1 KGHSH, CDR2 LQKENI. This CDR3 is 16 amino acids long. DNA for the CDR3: TGTGCCAGCTCACCACAACCCGGGACTATTCGGTACGAGCAGTACTTC. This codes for CASSPQPGTIRYEQYF.

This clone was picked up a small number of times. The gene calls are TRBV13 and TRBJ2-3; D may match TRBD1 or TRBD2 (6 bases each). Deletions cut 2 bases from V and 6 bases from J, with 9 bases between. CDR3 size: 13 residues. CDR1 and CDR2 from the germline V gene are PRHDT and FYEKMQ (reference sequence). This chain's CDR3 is CASSLRGADTQYF. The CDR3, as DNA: TGTGCCAGCAGCTTAAGGGGGGCGGATACGCAGTATTTT.

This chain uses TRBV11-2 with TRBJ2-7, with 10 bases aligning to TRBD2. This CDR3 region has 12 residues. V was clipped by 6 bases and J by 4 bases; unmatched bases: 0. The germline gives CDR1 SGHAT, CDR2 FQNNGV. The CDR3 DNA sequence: TGTGCCAGCAGGACTAGCGGGTACGAGCAGTACTTC. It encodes CASRTSGYEQYF.

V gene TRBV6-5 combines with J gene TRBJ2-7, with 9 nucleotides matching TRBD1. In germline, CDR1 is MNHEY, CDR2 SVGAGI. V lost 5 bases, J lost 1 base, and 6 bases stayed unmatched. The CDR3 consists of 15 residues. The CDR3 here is CASSTRDRASYEQYF. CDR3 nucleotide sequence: TGTGCCAGCAGTACTCGGGACAGGGCTTCCTACGAGCAGTACTTC.

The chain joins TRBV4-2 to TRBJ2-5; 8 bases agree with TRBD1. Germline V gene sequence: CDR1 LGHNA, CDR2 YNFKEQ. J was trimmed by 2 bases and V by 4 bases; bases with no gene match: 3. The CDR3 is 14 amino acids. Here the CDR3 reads CASSRGQGQETQYF. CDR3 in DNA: TGTGCCAGCAGCCGCGGACAGGGTCAAGAGACCCAGTACTTC.

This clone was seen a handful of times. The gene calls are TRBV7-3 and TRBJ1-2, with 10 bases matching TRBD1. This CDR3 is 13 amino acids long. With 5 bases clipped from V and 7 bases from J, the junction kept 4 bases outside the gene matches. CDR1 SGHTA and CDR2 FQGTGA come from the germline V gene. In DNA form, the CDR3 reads TGTGCCAGCAGCAGGGACAGGGGAGGTGGCTACACCTTC. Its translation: CASSRDRGGGYTF.

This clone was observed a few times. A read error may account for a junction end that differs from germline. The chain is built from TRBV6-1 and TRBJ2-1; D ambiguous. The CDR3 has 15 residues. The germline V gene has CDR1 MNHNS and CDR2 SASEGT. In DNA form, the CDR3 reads TGTGCCAGCAGGGGCCTTGGCGGATCCTATAATGAGCAGTTCTTC. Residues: CASRGLGGSYNEQFF.

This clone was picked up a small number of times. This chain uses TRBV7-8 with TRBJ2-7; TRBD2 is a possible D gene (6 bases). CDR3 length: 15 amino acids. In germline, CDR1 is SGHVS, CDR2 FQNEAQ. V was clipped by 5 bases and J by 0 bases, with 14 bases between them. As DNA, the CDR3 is TGTGCCAGCAGCCGGGAGTTGGTCAGCTCCTACGAGCAGTACTTC. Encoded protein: CASSRELVSSYEQYF.

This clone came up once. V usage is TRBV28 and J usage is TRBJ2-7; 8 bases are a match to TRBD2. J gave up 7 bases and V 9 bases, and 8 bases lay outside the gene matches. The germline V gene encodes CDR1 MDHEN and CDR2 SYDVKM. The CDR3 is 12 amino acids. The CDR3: CASKREIGEQYF. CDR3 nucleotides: TGTGCCAGTAAGCGGGAGATAGGGGAGCAGTACTTC.

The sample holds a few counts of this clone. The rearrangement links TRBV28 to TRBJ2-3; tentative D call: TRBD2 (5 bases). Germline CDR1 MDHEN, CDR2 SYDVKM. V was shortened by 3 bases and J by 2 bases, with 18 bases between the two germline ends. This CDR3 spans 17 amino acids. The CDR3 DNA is TGTGCCAGCAGTTTCCCTTCCCCTAGCTTTGCCACAGATACGCAGTATTTT. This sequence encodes CASSFPSPSFATDTQYF.

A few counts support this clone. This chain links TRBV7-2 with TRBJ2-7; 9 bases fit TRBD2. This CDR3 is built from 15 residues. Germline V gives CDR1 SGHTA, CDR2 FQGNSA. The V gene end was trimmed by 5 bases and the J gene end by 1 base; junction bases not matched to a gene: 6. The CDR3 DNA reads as TGTGCCAGCAGCCCGCGGGGGGGACTATCCTACGAGCAGTACTTC. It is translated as CASSPRGGLSYEQYF.